The 10 T cell receptor beta chains below all came from one sample that was sequenced in a study of PD-1 blockade in classical Hodgkin lymphoma. Exposure to brentuximab vedotin varied, and each patient had relapsed following autologous stem cell transplantation. Only in-frame clones appear in the TCRdb table, and some are missing; sequencing was by immunoSEQ multiplex PCR. The repertoire holds over 9,000 clones, with about 85% as singletons. The material was peripheral blood mononuclear cells (PBMCs), obtained at baseline. Receptors were obtained from a human donor with classical Hodgkin lymphoma.

CDR3: CATSRGRGQTPGELFF. Here the CDR3 DNA reads TGTGCCACCAGCAGAGGCAGGGGACAAACGCCCGGGGAGCTGTTTTTT. V usage is TRBV15 and J usage is TRBJ2-2, with D perhaps TRBD1 (6 bases). V was shortened by 1 base and J by 6 bases, with 15 bases between the two germline ends. Germline assignment: CDR1 LNHNV and CDR2 YYDKDF (reference sequence). The CDR3 has 16 residues.

V is TRBV4-3 and J is TRBJ1-5; the D gene is possibly TRBD1 (6 bases). The CDR3 extends over 15 amino acids. The ends were cut back, 0 bases at V and 5 bases at J, with 11 bases in the middle. The germline V gene encodes CDR1 LGHNA and CDR2 YSLEER. The DNA for the CDR3 is TGCGCCAGCAGCCAAGAGGCAGGGGCCGATCAGCCCCAGCATTTT. Protein product: CASSQEAGADQPQHF.

The chain employs TRBV10-1 and TRBJ2-1; D not resolved. CDR1 and CDR2 from the germline V gene are WNHNN and SYGVQD (reference sequence). This CDR3 is 12 amino acids long. V dropped 2 bases and J dropped 4 bases, with 3 bases sitting between them. This CDR3 is CASSERYNEQFF. CDR3 bases: TGCGCCAGCAGTGAGAGATACAATGAGCAGTTCTTC.

The V call is TRBV27, the J call TRBJ1-3; 7 bases map to TRBD1. With 3 bases clipped from V and 2 bases from J, the junction kept 7 bases outside the gene matches. This CDR3 is built from 16 residues. The germline gives CDR1 MNHEY, CDR2 SMNVEV (reference sequence). The chain's CDR3 is CASSFGSGGTGNTIYF. DNA for the CDR3: TGTGCCAGCAGTTTTGGGTCAGGGGGAACTGGAAACACCATATATTTT.

V is TRBV4-1 and J is TRBJ2-5; unclear D gene. This CDR3 contains 13 residues. Germline V gives CDR1 MGHRA, CDR2 YSYEKL. Trimming stripped 2 bases from V and 4 bases from J, with 8 bases between. CDR3 sequence reads: CASSQTARETQYF. The CDR3 coding sequence is TGCGCCAGCAGCCAAACCGCGAGAGAGACCCAGTACTTC.

The chain recombines TRBV30 with TRBJ1-1; D unclear. In germline, CDR1 is GTSNPN, CDR2 SVGIG (reference sequence). This CDR3 comprises 17 residues. V was trimmed by 4 bases and J by 1 base, leaving 22 bases between them. The CDR3 reads CAWTPRGRDLGNTEAFF. The CDR3 DNA reads TGTGCCTGGACGCCGCGGGGAAGGGATCTGGGGAACACTGAAGCTTTCTTT. The whole variable domain, remainder taken from reference TRBV30 and TRBJ1-1, is SQTIHQWPATLVQPVGSPLSLECTVEGTSNPNLYWYRQAAGRGLQLLFYSVGIGQISSEVPQNLSASRPQDRQFILSSKKLLLSDSGFYLCAWTPRGRDLGNTEAFFGQGTRLTVV.

V gene TRBV28 combines with J gene TRBJ2-7, with TRBD1 matching 7 bases. This CDR3 has 16 amino acids. The germline V gene has CDR1 MDHEN and CDR2 SYDVKM. Trimming cost V 5 bases and J 3 bases; bases outside gene matches: 13. The CDR3 DNA sequence: TGTGCCAGCAGTGCCCTAAGGACAGGTTTAGACTACGAGCAGTACTTC. Translating gives CASSALRTGLDYEQYF.

The chain joins TRBV5-4 to TRBJ2-1; TRBD1 agrees at 7 bases. The germline V gene encodes CDR1 SGHNT and CDR2 YYREEE (reference sequence). This CDR3 is built from 15 residues. J was trimmed by 4 bases and V by 0 bases; bases with no gene match: 4. Written as DNA, the CDR3 is TGTGCCAGCAGCTTGGGTGGACAGGTTTACAATGAGCAGTTCTTC. Translated, it gives CASSLGGQVYNEQFF.

This sequence joins TRBV15 and TRBJ2-5; D is ambiguous. The CDR3 is made up of 16 amino acids. With 0 bases removed from V and 5 bases from J, the gap between germline ends came to 16 bases. Germline assignment: CDR1 LNHNV and CDR2 YYDKDF (reference sequence). CDR3 in amino acids: CATSRDYGDAQETQYF. The CDR3 DNA follows: TGTGCCACCAGCAGAGATTACGGAGATGCTCAGGAGACCCAGTACTTC.

V is TRBV2 and J is TRBJ2-1; D gene uncertain. The CDR3 has 13 amino acids. V was clipped by 4 bases and J by 3 bases, with 7 bases between them. Looked up from germline, CDR1 is SNHLY and CDR2 is FYNNEI. CDR3 protein: CASSGQVYNEQFF. CDR3 nucleotide sequence: TGTGCCAGCAGTGGGCAGGTCTACAATGAGCAGTTCTTC.